Listed below are T cell receptor beta chains from one sample, sequenced in a study of T cell repertoires in cytomegalovirus infection. One entry per CDR3 protein, called by TCRdb with MiXCR from the reads. Altogether roughly 200,000 distinct CDR3 sequences are present, around 40% being singletons, with the ten largest covering around 60%. These receptors have no identified antigens. The sequencing here drew on CD8+ T cells from cultured PBMCs, taken from culture after CMV antigen stimulation. These receptors all stem from a human donor in good health (CMV status not recorded). Some clones in this sample may be carry-over from other donors' samples. The CDR3 runs from the conserved cysteine through the conserved F or W. The D gene is left open where the match is weak. The size of a clone is reported for some rows only, either as once, few or many, or as a class for expanded clones.

CDR3,DNA,J,D,size,V
CATLDYNEQFF,TGTGCCACCCTTGACTACAATGAGCAGTTCTTC,TRBJ2-1,-,-,TRBV11-2
CASSLRTTEQFF,TGTGCCAGCAGCCTCAGGACCACTGAGCAGTTCTTC,TRBJ2-1,-,-,TRBV28
CASSPGQGDGSNQPQHF,TGTGCCAGCAGCCCGGGACAGGGAGACGGTAGCAATCAGCCCCAGCATTTT,TRBJ1-5,TRBD1,few,TRBV7-4
CASSLSSDRAQETPYF,TGCGCAAGCAGCTTGTCTTCTGACAGGGCCCAAGAGACCCCGTACTTC,TRBJ2-5,TRBD1,many,TRBV5-1
CASSSSGDRGYEQYF,TGTGCCAGCAGTTCCTCGGGGGACAGGGGTTACGAGCAGTACTTC,TRBJ2-7,TRBD1,-,TRBV27
CASSLGVNEQFF,TGTGCCAGCAGTTTAGGGGTCAATGAGCAGTTCTTC,TRBJ2-1,-,many,TRBV5-6
CASSVSRQGAYNEQFF,TGTGCCAGCAGCGTATCTCGGCAGGGGGCCTACAATGAGCAGTTCTTC,TRBJ2-1,TRBD1,-,TRBV9
CASSPRGGAGEQYF,TGCGCCAGCAGCCCCAGAGGGGGGGCGGGAGAGCAGTACTTC,TRBJ2-7,-,few,TRBV4-1
CASSLTGRGETQYF,TGTGCCAGCAGCTTAACCGGGCGGGGCGAGACCCAGTACTTC,TRBJ2-5,-,few,TRBV7-3
CASSSMDLGELLNYGYTF,TGTGCCAGCAGTTCCATGGACCTAGGGGAACTCCTCAACTATGGCTACACCTTC,TRBJ1-2,-,-,TRBV6-5
CASSPDGNEQYF,TGTGCCAGCAGCCCAGACGGGAACGAGCAGTACTTC,TRBJ2-7,-,-,TRBV7-6
CASSLSGQYNEQFF,TGTGCCAGCAGTTTATCGGGACAGTACAATGAGCAGTTCTTC,TRBJ2-1,TRBD1,-,TRBV27
CASTPAGGGSYNEQFF,TGTGCCAGCACCCCAGCGGGGGGTGGCTCCTACAATGAGCAGTTCTTC,TRBJ2-1,TRBD2,many,TRBV7-9
CSAKTYREELGGELFF,TGCAGTGCTAAAACCTACCGGGAAGAGTTGGGCGGGGAGCTGTTTTTT,TRBJ2-2,-,-,TRBV20-1
CASSLEVGAERETQYF,TGCGCCAGCAGCTTGGAGGTGGGAGCGGAACGTGAGACCCAGTACTTC,TRBJ2-5,-,-,TRBV5-1
CASRFNVLAGEEQYF,TGTGCCAGCAGGTTTAACGTACTAGCGGGCGAGGAGCAGTACTTC,TRBJ2-7,TRBD2,few,TRBV11-2
CASSSWTSGTDTQYF,TGTGCCAGCAGCTCCTGGACTAGCGGCACAGATACGCAGTATTTT,TRBJ2-3,TRBD2,many,TRBV7-8
CASSRDRLQETQYF,TGTGCCAGCAGTCGGGACCGCCTCCAAGAGACCCAGTACTTC,TRBJ2-5,-,-,TRBV14
CASSIGLKEETKYF,TGTGCAAGCAGCATAGGTCTGAAAGAAGAGACCAAGTACTTC,TRBJ2-5,-,-,TRBV7-4